The text below deals with one T cell receptor beta chain. What it recognizes is unknown. This sample is drawn from a study of cytomegalovirus exposure and HLA in healthy donors. Across the whole study: There were 117 million unique TCR beta sequences, drawn from approximately 180 million T cells, in an earlier analysis. Findings and caveats of the study: Serostatus for CMV was the only available immune exposure information. Later on, a genetic analysis was performed. It linked a missense variant in DCLRE1C with V- and J-gene trimming of TCR beta.

With 60 Vbeta and 13 Jbeta primers, the PCR was carried out. Sequencing was performed with immunoSEQ multiplex PCR; in TCRdb, only in-frame clones are kept and a portion is missing. The sample table sets out some 150,000 clones. Although they were nominally healthy when sampled, donors likely had unrecorded immune exposures. The sequencing sample was made of PBMCs. This sequence originates from a woman aged 18-29 years in good health and CMV-seropositive.

This CDR3 is CASTLGQGRGYTF. DNA of the CDR3: TGTGCCAGCACCCTGGGACAGGGACGAGGCTACACCTTC. The chain has TRBV28 and TRBJ1-2; TRBD1 agrees at 9 bases. Germline loops: CDR1 MDHEN, CDR2 SYDVKM. Trimming cost V 7 bases and J 8 bases; bases outside gene matches: 8. This CDR3 comprises 13 residues.